Included here is one T cell receptor beta chain sequence, with context. The CDR3 consists of 17 residues. V shed 2 bases, J shed 3 bases, and the junction held 9 bases outside the gene matches. Germline lookup yields CDR1 SGHTA and CDR2 FQGNSA. The source of the sample is a study of blood T cell repertoires in COVID-19. Study background: Samples taken during acute and convalescent COVID-19 were collected in the United States, Italy and Spain. Sources were T cells, B-cell-depleted T cells, or PBMCs; the material itself was cDNA or gDNA.

Per the study methods: Nucleated cell number was recorded as an estimate derived from reference gene primer amplification. This table comes from immunoSEQ multiplex PCR, and its TCRdb copy is limited to in-frame clones, with some not included. V, J and clone size were drawn from that table, and D and trimming were deduced from the DNA. The table has about 100,000 clones, about 90% seen once. This sequence was found in a human donor with active COVID-19. The donor label of this sample is uncertain. This chain links TRBV7-2 with TRBJ2-3; 9 nucleotides match TRBD1. The sample consisted of peripheral blood. The CDR3 nucleotides are TGTGCCAGCAGCTTATGGGGGGGGACAGGGAGTACAGATACGCAGTATTTT. Its protein product is CASSLWGGTGSTDTQYF.